This TCR beta chain emerged from a study of radiotherapy plus CTLA-4 blockade in lung cancer (dated by TCRdb to the late 2010s). Background for the entire study: Among enrolled patients, roughly 18% had an objective response and about 30% reached disease control. General findings and caveats noted by the study authors: Early dynamic changes in blood T cell clones, together with increased serum interferon-beta after radiation, were reported as the strongest predictors of response. After treatment with radiotherapy and ipilimumab, TCR clones that originated in tumors expanded in peripheral blood.

This clone showed up just once. Its antigen target is currently unknown. No much larger clonotype is one base removed from it; base qualities were not supplied. V sheds 10 bases and J sheds 6 bases, leaving 19 bases between their ends. Based on the germline V gene, the CDR1 and CDR2 sequences are MDHEN and SYDVKM. From its cysteine to its phenylalanine, the CDR3 spans 13 amino acids. The sequence is cut down to CDR3 DNA, 39 bases in frame from base 1. The study tested focal radiation therapy combined with CTLA-4 blockade (ipilimumab) in patients with chemo-refractory metastatic non-small-cell lung cancer. Preparation of the library involved the immunoSEQ multiplex PCR assay. In TCRdb, the immuneACCESS table is reduced to in-frame sequences with V and J assigned. These tables do not hold every clone; where another copy was compared, an unresolved V gene accounts for under half, and the others remain unexplained. The sample includes 50,000 to 65,000 clones, with about three quarters observed a single time. The ten top clones hold about 2.5% of the sample.

The origin of this receptor is a human donor with non-small cell lung cancer whose response to radiotherapy plus ipilimumab could not be evaluated. Sequenced here: peripheral blood, sampled from a patient treated with radiotherapy plus ipilimumab. This chain is built from TRBV28 and TRBJ2-7, with a tentative D gene TRBD2 over 5 matching bases. The nucleotides are TGTGCCACCTGGAGGCAAAACGCCCCCGAGCAGTACTTC. It codes for CATWRQNAPEQYF.